Included here is one TCR beta chain sequence, with context. Its specificity is unknown. The sample is drawn from a study of cytomegalovirus exposure and HLA in healthy donors. The wider study: Later analysis reported that the roughly 120 validation repertoires shared the platform of the 650 to 700 first-cohort repertoires.

Points from the study as a whole: Reportedly, cytomegalovirus status was diagnosed with high sensitivity and specificity. Researchers counted 180 or so TCR beta chains as cytomegalovirus-associated.

The repertoire was sequenced with immunoSEQ multiplex PCR; TCRdb's copy has only in-frame clones and lacks some. The profile shows 300,000 to 400,000 clones, 80% to 90% of them singletons. V was cut by 6 bases and J by 10 bases, with 19 bases left in between. CDR1 is MNHEY, CDR2 SVGAGI, per germline. The CDR3 spans 14 residues. This chain uses TRBV6-5 with TRBJ2-1; D call uncertain. Material: PBMCs. This clonotype was obtained from a woman aged 18-29 years in good health and CMV-seronegative. CDR3 in amino acids: CASRRVILDSEQFF. The CDR3 nucleotides read TGTGCCAGCAGACGAGTTATACTCGATTCGGAGCAGTTCTTC.